The clone carrying this T cell receptor beta chain was seen at least ten times. Its antigen is still unknown. This CDR3 comprises 16 residues. Germline values: CDR1 SEHNR, CDR2 FQNEAQ (reference sequence). The V end was cut by 6 bases, the J end by 5 bases, with 22 bases between. This sample stems from a study of CD8 T cells in ankylosing spondylitis. Study observations and caveats: Some motif variants had been reported before (in reactive arthritis synovial fluid and blood). The clones that were linked to disease were reported to be significantly enriched in matched synovial fluid samples from ankylosing spondylitis patients. Disease-linked clones bore a CD8+ phenotype and were relatively rare in peripheral blood.

The authors made TCR beta libraries by quantitative 5'-RACE with molecular barcodes. TCRdb analysed the 5' RACE reads with MiXCR anew, one entry per CDR3 protein. The sample yields 100,000 to 150,000 distinct CDR3 sequences, over 7% seen once. The chain employs TRBV7-9 and TRBJ2-5; D may be TRBD1 (5 bases). Sample: blood, either unsorted or a sorted T cell fraction (not recorded which). This receptor was identified in a male donor with ankylosing spondylitis or in good health (not recorded which). This CDR3 is CASRPKGGAFPETQYF. In nucleotides, the CDR3 is TGTGCCAGCAGACCAAAAGGTGGGGCCTTCCCCGAGACCCAGTACTTC.